The 12 T cell receptor beta chains below come from one sample, sequenced in a study of identical twins. TCRdb called the 5' RACE reads again in MiXCR, with one record for every CDR3 protein. The sample records a few hundred thousand distinct CDR3 sequences, roughly 10% being singletons. The sample was naive T cells sorted from blood. Receptors were obtained from a woman aged 45-60 years in good health.

The table lists this clonotype with a few counts. The chain is built from TRBV7-6 and TRBJ2-7; the D gene is possibly TRBD1 (6 bases). Per the germline V gene, CDR1 is SGHVS and CDR2 is FNYEAQ. The ends were cut back, 1 base at V and 5 bases at J, with 9 bases in the middle. The CDR3 loop spans 13 amino acids. The CDR3 bases are TGTGCCAGCAGCTTAGTGGCAGGGGACGAGCAGTACTTC. Encoded protein: CASSLVAGDEQYF.

V is TRBV7-9 and J is TRBJ2-7; either TRBD1 or TRBD2 may fit D (5 bases each). CDR1 SEHNR and CDR2 FQNEAQ come from the germline V gene (reference sequence). The CDR3 extends over 14 amino acids. The ends were cut back, 5 bases at V and 4 bases at J, with 15 bases in the middle. CDR3 DNA: TGTGCCAGCAGCCACCCGGGACGGTGGTACGAGCAGTACTTC. Amino acid sequence: CASSHPGRWYEQYF.

The rearrangement joins TRBV20-1 to TRBJ2-7, with TRBD2 matching 13 bases. This CDR3 contains 14 residues. After removal of 3 bases from V and 3 bases from J, the junction contained 2 bases not matched to a gene. CDR1 is DFQATT, CDR2 SNEGSKA, per germline (reference sequence). CDR3 DNA sequence: TGCAGTGCTAGGGGACTAGCGGGATTCTACGAGCAGTACTTC. Translation gives CSARGLAGFYEQYF.

The sample holds a few counts of this clonotype. The V and J genes are TRBV27 and TRBJ2-1; the match to TRBD2 covers 7 bases. The ends lost 5 bases at V and 9 bases at J; junction bases unmatched: 7. This CDR3 spans 13 amino acids. Looked up from germline, CDR1 is MNHEY and CDR2 is SMNVEV (reference sequence). The chain's CDR3 is CASSPGLGGEQFF. The CDR3 DNA is TGTGCCAGCAGTCCCGGACTAGGCGGTGAGCAGTTCTTC.

This rearrangement joins TRBV19 to TRBJ2-2; no firm D call. The germline V gene has CDR1 LNHDA and CDR2 SQIVND (reference sequence). CDR3 length: 13 amino acids. Trimming removed 5 bases at V and 8 bases at J, with 12 bases between. This chain's CDR3 is CASSLTLLGELFF. The CDR3 DNA reads TGTGCCAGTAGTTTAACCCTATTAGGGGAGCTGTTTTTT.

This clonotype was observed a handful of times. J is TRBJ2-7 and V is TRBV4-1; TRBD1 matches 9 bases. The length of the CDR3 is 16 residues. Germline V CDR1 and CDR2: MGHRA, YSYEKL. The V gene end was trimmed by 1 base and the J gene end by 2 bases; junction bases not matched to a gene: 6. The CDR3, as DNA: TGCGCCAGCAGCCAAGGCCCGGGACAGGGTACCTACGAGCAGTACTTC. Translation gives CASSQGPGQGTYEQYF.

There are many counts of this clonotype. The rearrangement joins TRBV12-3 or TRBV12-4 to TRBJ2-3; 8 nucleotides align to TRBD2. The CDR3 loop spans 14 amino acids. V shed 6 bases and J 2 bases; nucleotides not matched to a gene: 4. The CDR3 loop reads CASSRAGVTDTQYF. CDR3 sequence (DNA): TGTGCCAGCAGCCGAGCGGGAGTCACAGATACGCAGTATTTT.

This clonotype was observed many times. This chain links TRBV5-1 with TRBJ2-6, with a possible D match to TRBD2 (5 bases). The CDR3 is 15 amino acids. The V and J ends lost 4 bases and 2 bases respectively, with 10 bases between them. Germline V gene lookup returns CDR1 SGHRS and CDR2 YFSETQ. CDR3 coding DNA: TGCGCCAGCAGCCCGCCGGGGACTGGGGCCAACGTCCTGACTTTC. Translating it yields CASSPPGTGANVLTF.

In its sample, this clonotype was seen a few times. The chain couples TRBV6-5 to TRBJ2-2; no clear D gene. Trimming left V 3 bases short and J 4 bases short, with 9 bases between. Germline CDR1 and CDR2: MNHEY and SVGAGI. The CDR3 has 14 residues. CDR3 residues: CASSYGGPTGELFF. For the CDR3, the DNA is TGTGCCAGCAGTTATGGCGGACCCACCGGGGAGCTGTTTTTT.

This clonotype was found many times. V gene TRBV14 combines with J gene TRBJ2-1; the D gene is possibly TRBD2 (6 bases). Germline CDR1 is SGHDN and CDR2 is FVKESK. The CDR3 spans 14 residues. Trimming left V 4 bases short and J 7 bases short, with 14 bases between. The CDR3 spells CASSLRTGVNEQFF. Here the CDR3 DNA reads TGTGCCAGCAGCCTCAGGACGGGAGTAAATGAGCAGTTCTTC.

In this sample, this clonotype turned up many times. The junction departs from the called germline gene at one end, perhaps through a read error. V gene TRBV19 combines with J gene TRBJ2-3; D remains ambiguous. Germline V gives CDR1 LNHDA, CDR2 SQIVND (reference sequence). The CDR3 is made up of 13 amino acids. The CDR3 sequence: CASSINSRDTQYF. The CDR3 DNA is TGTGCCAGTAGTATAAATAGCAGAGATACGCAGTATTTT.

This clonotype appeared a few times. The chain carries TRBV30 and TRBJ2-5; maybe TRBD1 (6 bases). V was cut by 0 bases and J by 4 bases, with 6 bases left in between. The CDR3 has 12 amino acids. Germline V lookup: CDR1 GTSNPN, CDR2 SVGIG (reference sequence). The CDR3, as DNA: TGTGCCTGGAGTGTACAGGGAGAGACCCAGTACTTC. Protein: CAWSVQGETQYF.